This TCR beta chain came from a study of a mutant IDH1 vaccine in newly diagnosed glioma. Here immunoSEQ multiplex PCR was the method, and the copy in TCRdb shows in-frame clones only, minus some. The repertoire includes under 40,000 clones, roughly 80% of them detected once, and 11% sits in the top ten. Regarding time point: week 35, safety follow-up. One vaccine dose held 300 ug of mutant IDH1 20-mer peptide and came with topical imiquimod. Details on this clone: Antigen specificity is unknown.

Study conclusions and caveats: The vaccine induced immune responses, and these occurred in roughly 95% of patients.

Trimming shortened V by 7 bases and J by 3 bases, and 10 bases separated the two germline ends. Germline V gene sequence: CDR1 SNHLY, CDR2 FYNNEI. CDR3 length: 12 residues. The chain employs TRBV2 and TRBJ2-7; D not resolved. The sample was PBMCs, taken from a glioma patient whose treatment included an IDH1 peptide vaccine. The sequence derives from a woman aged 40 to 50 with glioma. The CDR3 sequence: CASIGPSYEQYF. Written as DNA, the CDR3 is TGTGCCAGCATCGGCCCGAGCTACGAGCAGTACTTC.